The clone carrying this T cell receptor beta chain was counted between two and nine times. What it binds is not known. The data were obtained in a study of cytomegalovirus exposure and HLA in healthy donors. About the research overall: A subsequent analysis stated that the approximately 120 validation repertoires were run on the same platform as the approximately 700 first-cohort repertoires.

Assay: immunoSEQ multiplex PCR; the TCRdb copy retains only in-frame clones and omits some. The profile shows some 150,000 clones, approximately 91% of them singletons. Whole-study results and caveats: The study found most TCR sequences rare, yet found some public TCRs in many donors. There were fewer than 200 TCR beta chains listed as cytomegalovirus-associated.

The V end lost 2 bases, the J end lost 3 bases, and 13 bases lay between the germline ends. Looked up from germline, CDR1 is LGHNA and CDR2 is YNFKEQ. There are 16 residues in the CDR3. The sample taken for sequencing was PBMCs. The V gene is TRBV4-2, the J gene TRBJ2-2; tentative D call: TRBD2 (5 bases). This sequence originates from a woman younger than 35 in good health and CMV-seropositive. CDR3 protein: CASSQRPGRYTGELFF. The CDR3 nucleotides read TGTGCCAGCAGCCAAAGGCCGGGAAGGTACACCGGGGAGCTGTTTTTT.